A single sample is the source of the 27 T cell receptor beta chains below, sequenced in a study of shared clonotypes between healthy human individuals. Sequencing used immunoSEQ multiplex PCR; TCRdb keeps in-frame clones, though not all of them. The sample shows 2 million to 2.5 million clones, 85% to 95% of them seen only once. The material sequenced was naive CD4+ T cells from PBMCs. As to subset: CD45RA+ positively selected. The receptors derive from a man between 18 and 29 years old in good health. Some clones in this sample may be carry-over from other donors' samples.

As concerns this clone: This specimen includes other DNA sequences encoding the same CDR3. CDR3 residues: CAWSVQGAYEQYF. Here the CDR3 DNA reads TGTGCCTGGAGTGTACAGGGGGCCTACGAGCAGTACTTC. The chain joins TRBV30 to TRBJ2-7; 8 nucleotides match TRBD1. The germline gives CDR1 GTSNPN, CDR2 SVGIG (reference sequence). Trimming took 0 bases from V and 2 from J; bases not matched to a gene: 0. The CDR3 has 13 residues.

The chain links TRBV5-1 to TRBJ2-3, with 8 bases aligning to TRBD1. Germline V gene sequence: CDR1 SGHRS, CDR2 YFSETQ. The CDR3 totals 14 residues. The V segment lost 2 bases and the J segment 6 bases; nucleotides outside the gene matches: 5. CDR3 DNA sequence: TGCGCCAGCAGCTTCGACAGGGGTGCGGATACGCAGTATTTT. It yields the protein CASSFDRGADTQYF.

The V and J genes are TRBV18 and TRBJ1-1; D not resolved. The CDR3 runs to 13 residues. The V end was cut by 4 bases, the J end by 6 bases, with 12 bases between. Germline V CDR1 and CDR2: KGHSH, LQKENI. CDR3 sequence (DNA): TGTGCCAGCTCACAAAACCGGGAGGCTGAAGCTTTCTTT. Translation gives CASSQNREAEAFF. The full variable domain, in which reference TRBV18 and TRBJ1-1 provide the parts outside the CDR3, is NAGVMQNPRHLVRRRGQEARLRCSPMKGHSHVYWYRQLPEEGLKFMVYLQKENIIDESGMPKERFSAEFPKEGPSILRIQQVVRGDSAAYFCASSQNREAEAFFGQGTRLTVV.

This CDR3 reads CASSQDQVRAYEQYF. CDR3 DNA sequence: TGTGCCAGCAGCCAAGATCAGGTACGGGCCTACGAGCAGTACTTC. This chain joins TRBV4-2 and TRBJ2-7; D gene ambiguous. The length of the CDR3 is 15 residues. Trimming pared 0 bases from V and 2 bases from J, leaving 11 bases between. Germline V gives CDR1 LGHNA, CDR2 YNFKEQ.

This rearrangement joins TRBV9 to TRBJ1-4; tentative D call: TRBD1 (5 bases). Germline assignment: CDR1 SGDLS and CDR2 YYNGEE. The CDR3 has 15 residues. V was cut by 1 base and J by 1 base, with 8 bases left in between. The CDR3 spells CASSVNDRTNEKLFF. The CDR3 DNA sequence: TGTGCCAGCAGCGTAAACGACAGAACTAATGAAAAACTGTTTTTT.

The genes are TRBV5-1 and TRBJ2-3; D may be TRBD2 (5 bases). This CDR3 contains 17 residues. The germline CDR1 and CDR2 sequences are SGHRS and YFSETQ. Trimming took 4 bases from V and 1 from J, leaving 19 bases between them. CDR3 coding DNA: TGCGCCAGCAGCCCCCCAACGGGATCCGCCGGCACAGATACGCAGTATTTT. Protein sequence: CASSPPTGSAGTDTQYF.

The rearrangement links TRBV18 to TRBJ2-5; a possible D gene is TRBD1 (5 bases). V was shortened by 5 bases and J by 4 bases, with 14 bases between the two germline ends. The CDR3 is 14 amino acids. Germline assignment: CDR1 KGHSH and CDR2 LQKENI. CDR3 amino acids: CASSTGLQGETQYF. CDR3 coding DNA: TGTGCCAGCTCAACGGGCCTTCAGGGAGAGACCCAGTACTTC.

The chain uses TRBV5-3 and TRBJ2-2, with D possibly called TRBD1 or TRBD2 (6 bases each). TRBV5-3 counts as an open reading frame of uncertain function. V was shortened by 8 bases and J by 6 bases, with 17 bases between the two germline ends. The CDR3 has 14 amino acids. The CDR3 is CARRPRGAPGELFF. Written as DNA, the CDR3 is TGTGCCAGGAGGCCTAGGGGGGCCCCCGGGGAGCTGTTTTTT.

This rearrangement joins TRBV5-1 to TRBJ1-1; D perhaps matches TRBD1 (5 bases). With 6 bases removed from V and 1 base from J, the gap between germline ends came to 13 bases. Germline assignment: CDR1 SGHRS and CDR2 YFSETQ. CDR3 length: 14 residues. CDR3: CASISPDRNTEAFF. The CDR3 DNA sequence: TGCGCCAGCATTAGTCCCGACAGGAACACTGAAGCTTTCTTT.

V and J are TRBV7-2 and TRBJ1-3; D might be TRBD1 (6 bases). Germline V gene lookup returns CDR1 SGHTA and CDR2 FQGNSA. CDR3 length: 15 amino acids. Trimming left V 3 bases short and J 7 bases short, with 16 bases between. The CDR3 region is CASSFTGGFGNTIYF. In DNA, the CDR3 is TGTGCCAGCAGCTTTACGGGGGGCTTCGGGAACACCATATATTTT.

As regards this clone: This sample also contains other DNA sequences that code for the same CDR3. In nucleotides, the CDR3 is TGCGCCAGCAGTTCAGGGCTTGGAAACACCATATATTTT. As protein: CASSSGLGNTIYF. The J gene is TRBJ1-3, the V gene TRBV5-1; D possibly corresponds to TRBD1 (5 bases). V dropped 5 bases and J dropped 3 bases, with 9 bases sitting between them. This CDR3 comprises 13 residues. Germline V CDR1 and CDR2: SGHRS, YFSETQ.

The CDR3 loop reads CASSLAGSSYNSPLHF. The CDR3 region has the DNA TGTGCCAGCAGCTTGGCCGGGAGCTCCTATAATTCACCCCTCCACTTT. The chain joins TRBV5-4 to TRBJ1-6, with D unresolved. Germline lookup yields CDR1 SGHNT and CDR2 YYREEE (reference sequence). This CDR3 comprises 16 residues. The V gene lost 0 bases and the J gene lost 0 bases, with 7 bases spanning the gap.

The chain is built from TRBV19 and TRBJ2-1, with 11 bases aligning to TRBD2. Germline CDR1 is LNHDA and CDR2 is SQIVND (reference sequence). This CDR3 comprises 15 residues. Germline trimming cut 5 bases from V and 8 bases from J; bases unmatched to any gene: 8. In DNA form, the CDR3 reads TGTGCCAGTAGTGAGCTAGCGGGGGGCGGCGATGAGCAGTTCTTC. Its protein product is CASSELAGGGDEQFF. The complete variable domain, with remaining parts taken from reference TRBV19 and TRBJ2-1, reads DGGITQSPKYLFRKEGQNVTLSCEQNLNHDAMYWYRQDPGQGLRLIYYSQIVNDFQKGDIAEGYSVSREKKESFPLTVTSAQKNPTAFYLCASSELAGGGDEQFFGPGTRLTVL.

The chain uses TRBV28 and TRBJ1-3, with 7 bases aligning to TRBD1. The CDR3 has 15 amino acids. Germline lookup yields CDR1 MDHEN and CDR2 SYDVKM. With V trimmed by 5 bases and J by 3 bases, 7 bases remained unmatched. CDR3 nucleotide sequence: TGTGCCAGCAGTCCCGCGGGACAGCGTGGAAACACCATATATTTT. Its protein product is CASSPAGQRGNTIYF.

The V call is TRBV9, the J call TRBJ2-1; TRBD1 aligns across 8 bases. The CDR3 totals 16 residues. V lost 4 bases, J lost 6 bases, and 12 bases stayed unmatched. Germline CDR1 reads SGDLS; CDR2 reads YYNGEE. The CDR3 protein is CASSPTRGRVFNEQFF. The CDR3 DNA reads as TGTGCCAGCAGCCCGACCAGGGGGCGCGTCTTCAATGAGCAGTTCTTC.

The CDR3 loop is CSGRTGVQYQETQYF. The CDR3 DNA follows: TGCAGCGGACGAACAGGGGTCCAGTACCAAGAGACCCAGTACTTC. V gene TRBV29-1 combines with J gene TRBJ2-5; 7 positions match TRBD1. V shed 7 bases, J shed 0 bases, and the junction held 11 bases outside the gene matches. Germline V gives CDR1 SQVTM, CDR2 ANQGSEA. The CDR3 extends over 15 amino acids.

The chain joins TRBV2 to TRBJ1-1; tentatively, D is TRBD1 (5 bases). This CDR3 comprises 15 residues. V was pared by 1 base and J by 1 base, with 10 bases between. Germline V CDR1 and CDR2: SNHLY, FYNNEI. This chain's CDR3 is CASSEEGTQNTEAFF. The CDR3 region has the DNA TGTGCCAGCAGTGAAGAAGGGACTCAGAACACTGAAGCTTTCTTT.

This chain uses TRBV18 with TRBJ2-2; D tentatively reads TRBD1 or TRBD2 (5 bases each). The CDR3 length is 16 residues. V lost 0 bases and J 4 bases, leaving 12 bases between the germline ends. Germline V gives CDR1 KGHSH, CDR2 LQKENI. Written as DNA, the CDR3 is TGTGCCAGCTCACCACCGGACGGGACGGTCACCGGGGAGCTGTTTTTT. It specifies CASSPPDGTVTGELFF.

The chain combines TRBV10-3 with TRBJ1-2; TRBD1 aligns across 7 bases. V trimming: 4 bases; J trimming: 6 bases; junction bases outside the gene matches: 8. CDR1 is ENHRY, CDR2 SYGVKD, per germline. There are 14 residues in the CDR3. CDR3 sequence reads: CAISVLSGGNGYTF. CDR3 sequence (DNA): TGTGCCATCAGTGTTCTTTCAGGGGGAAATGGCTACACCTTC.

As DNA, the CDR3 is TGCAGCGTTGGTCGTCTACAGGGTGGGGAGGAGAATAAGCAGTTCTTC. Translation: CSVGRLQGGEENKQFF. The V call is TRBV29-1, the J call TRBJ2-1; either TRBD1 or TRBD2 may supply D (6 bases each). This CDR3 comprises 16 residues. The V gene lost 4 bases and the J gene lost 11 bases, with 27 bases spanning the gap. Germline assignment: CDR1 SQVTM and CDR2 ANQGSEA.

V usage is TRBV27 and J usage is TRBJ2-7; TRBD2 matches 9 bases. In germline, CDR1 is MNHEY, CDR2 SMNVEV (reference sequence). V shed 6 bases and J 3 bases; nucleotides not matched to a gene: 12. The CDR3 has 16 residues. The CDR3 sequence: CASRGPSGTRFYEQYF. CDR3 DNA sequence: TGTGCCAGCAGGGGGCCTAGCGGGACACGCTTCTACGAGCAGTACTTC.

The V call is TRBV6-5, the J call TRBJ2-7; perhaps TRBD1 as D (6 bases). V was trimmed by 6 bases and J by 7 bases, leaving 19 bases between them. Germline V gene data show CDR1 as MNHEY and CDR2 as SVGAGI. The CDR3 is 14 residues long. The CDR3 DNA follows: TGTGCCAGCAGCGGTACTTTATGGACAGCTGAGCAGTACTTC. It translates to CASSGTLWTAEQYF.

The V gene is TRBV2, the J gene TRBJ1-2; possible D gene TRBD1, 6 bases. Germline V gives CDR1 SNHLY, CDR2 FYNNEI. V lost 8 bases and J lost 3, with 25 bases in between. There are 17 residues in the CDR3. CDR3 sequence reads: CASPLEGLRGGDYGYTF. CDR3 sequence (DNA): TGTGCCAGCCCTCTTGAAGGGTTAAGGGGGGGTGACTATGGCTACACCTTC.

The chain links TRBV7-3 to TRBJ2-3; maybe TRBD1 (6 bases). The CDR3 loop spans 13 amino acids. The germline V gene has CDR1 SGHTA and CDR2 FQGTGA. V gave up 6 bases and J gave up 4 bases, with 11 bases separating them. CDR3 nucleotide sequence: TGTGCCAGCAGACCACAGGGTTCAGATACGCAGTATTTT. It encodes CASRPQGSDTQYF.

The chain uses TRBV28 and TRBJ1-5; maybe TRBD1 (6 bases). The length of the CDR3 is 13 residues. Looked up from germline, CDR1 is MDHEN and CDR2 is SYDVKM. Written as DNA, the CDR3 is TGTGGGTCTCGGGGGCGCGGCAATCAGCCCCAGCATTTT. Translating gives CGSRGRGNQPQHF. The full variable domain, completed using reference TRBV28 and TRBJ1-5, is DVKVTQSSRYLVKRTGEKVFLECVQDMDHENMFWYRQDPGLGLRLIYFSYDVKMKEKGDIPEGYSVSREKKERFSLILESASTNQTSMYLCGSRGRGNQPQHFGDGTRLSIL.

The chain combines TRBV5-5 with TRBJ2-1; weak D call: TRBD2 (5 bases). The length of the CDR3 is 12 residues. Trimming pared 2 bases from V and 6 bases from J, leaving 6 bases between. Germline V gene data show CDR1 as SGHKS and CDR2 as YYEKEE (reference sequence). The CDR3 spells CASSFGINEQFF. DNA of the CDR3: TGTGCCAGCAGCTTCGGGATCAATGAGCAGTTCTTC.

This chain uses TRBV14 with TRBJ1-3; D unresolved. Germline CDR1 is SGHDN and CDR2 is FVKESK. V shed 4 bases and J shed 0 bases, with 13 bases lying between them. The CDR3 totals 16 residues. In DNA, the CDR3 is TGTGCCAGCAGCCGACGCAGTTCCTACTCTGGAAACACCATATATTTT. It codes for CASSRRSSYSGNTIYF.